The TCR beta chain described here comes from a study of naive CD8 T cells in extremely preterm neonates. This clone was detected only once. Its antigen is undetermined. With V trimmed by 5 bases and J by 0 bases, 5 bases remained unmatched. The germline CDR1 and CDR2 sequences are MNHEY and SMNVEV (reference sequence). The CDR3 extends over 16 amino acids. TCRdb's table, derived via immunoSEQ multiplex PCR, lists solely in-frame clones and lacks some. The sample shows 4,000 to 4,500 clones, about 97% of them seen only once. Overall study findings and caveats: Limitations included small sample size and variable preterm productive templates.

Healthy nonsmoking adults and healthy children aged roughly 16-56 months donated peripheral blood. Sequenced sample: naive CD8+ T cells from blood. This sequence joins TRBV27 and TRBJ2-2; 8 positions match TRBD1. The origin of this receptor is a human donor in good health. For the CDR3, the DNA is TGTGCCAGCAGTAGCTACAGGGGGGCGAACACCGGGGAGCTGTTTTTT. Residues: CASSSYRGANTGELFF.